This T cell receptor (beta chain) emerged from a study of T cells of healthy individuals. Trimming took 3 bases from V and 1 from J, leaving 11 bases between them. This CDR3 comprises 15 residues. TCRdb re-called the 5' RACE reads through MiXCR, storing one row per CDR3 protein. The table includes tens of thousands of distinct CDR3 sequences, about 17% detected once. This clonotype originated in a human donor in good health. V usage is TRBV12-3 or TRBV12-4 and J usage is TRBJ2-3, with a weak D call TRBD1 (6 bases). The CDR3 nucleotides read TGTGCCAGCAGTTTCACAGGGCTGGGCACAGATACGCAGTATTTT. Translating it yields CASSFTGLGTDTQYF.